The entry below gives a single T cell receptor (beta chain) sequence along with its context. This sample is part of a study of T cell responses to AZD1222 COVID-19 vaccine. The table came from immunoSEQ multiplex PCR; TCRdb's copy has only in-frame clones and leaves some out. The sample consists of fewer than 100,000 clones, about 88% of them appearing once. Germline lookup yields CDR1 MNHEY and CDR2 SMNVEV (reference sequence). The CDR3 loop spans 13 amino acids. With 3 bases removed from V and 6 bases from J, the gap between germline ends came to 9 bases. The rearrangement links TRBV27 to TRBJ2-1; D unclear. The sequencing used peripheral blood, collected on day 0 of AZD1222 vaccination. This TCR was sampled from an adult in good health. CDR3 sequence reads: CASSLGGSNEQFF. The CDR3 bases are TGTGCCAGCAGTTTGGGTGGAAGCAATGAGCAGTTCTTC.